Presented here are 26 T cell receptor beta chains from one specimen sequenced in a study of T-cell reconstitution after alpha-beta-depleted transplantation in children. The TCRbeta library was prepared with unique molecular identifiers. TCRdb reanalysed the PCR reads using MiXCR and keeps one entry per CDR3 protein. The repertoire holds roughly 340,000 distinct CDR3 sequences, with roughly 15% as singletons. The specimen comprised PBMCs, mostly from graft donor cells, sampled 360 days after TCRalphabeta/CD19-depleted stem cell transplant. These receptors originate from a male patient between 2 and 15 years old who had a stem cell transplant for acute lymphoblastic leukemia, so the T cells may come from the graft donor.

The rearrangement links TRBV4-1 to TRBJ2-3; D might be TRBD2 (5 bases). V was trimmed by 4 bases and J by 6 bases, leaving 23 bases between them. This CDR3 comprises 17 residues. The V gene's germline CDR1 is MGHRA and CDR2 YSYEKL. The CDR3 sequence is CASSLSGPYGIVDTQYF. The CDR3 DNA reads as TGCGCCAGCAGCCTGTCCGGGCCATACGGGATTGTTGATACGCAGTATTTT.

There are a few counts of this clonotype. The rearrangement joins TRBV20-1 to TRBJ1-4; D uncertain. V lost 4 bases and J 5 bases, leaving 11 bases between the germline ends. Germline CDR1 reads DFQATT; CDR2 reads SNEGSKA (reference sequence). There are 13 residues in the CDR3. CDR3: CSAKRGQNEKLFF. CDR3 nucleotides: TGCAGTGCTAAGCGGGGTCAAAATGAAAAACTGTTTTTT.

This clonotype was counted between two and nine times. The V and J genes are TRBV28 and TRBJ1-1; no reliable D call. Germline-derived CDR1 and CDR2 are MDHEN and SYDVKM. V shed 10 bases and J shed 4 bases, with 4 bases lying between them. The CDR3 covers 9 residues. The CDR3 nucleotides read TGTGCCACCGGCACTGAAGCTTTCTTT. Its protein product is CATGTEAFF.

This clonotype appeared a few times. In DNA, the CDR3 is TGTGCCAGCAGCTTAGGGGCAGGGGATGAAAAACTGTTTTTT. Protein sequence: CASSLGAGDEKLFF. This chain links TRBV7-6 with TRBJ1-4; D is possibly TRBD1 (6 bases). The V end was cut by 1 base, the J end by 6 bases, with 9 bases between. Germline lookup yields CDR1 SGHVS and CDR2 FNYEAQ. The CDR3 covers 14 residues.

This clonotype has at least ten counts. This rearrangement joins TRBV7-9 to TRBJ1-2, with D uncertain. The CDR3 has 13 amino acids. Germline V lookup: CDR1 SEHNR, CDR2 FQNEAQ (reference sequence). V was clipped by 3 bases and J by 8 bases, with 13 bases between them. The CDR3 here is CASSFQREAGYTF. The CDR3 coding sequence is TGTGCCAGCAGCTTCCAAAGGGAGGCCGGCTACACCTTC.

This clonotype was picked up a small number of times. The chain links TRBV4-3 to TRBJ2-7, with D tentatively TRBD1 (5 bases). The CDR3 is 15 amino acids. Trimming took off 0 bases at V and 2 bases at J, with 11 bases between the two ends. Germline CDR1 and CDR2: LGHNA and YSLEER. CDR3 coding DNA: TGCGCCAGCAGCCAAGATTGGACAAATCCCTACGAGCAGTACTTC. Its translation is CASSQDWTNPYEQYF.

The rearrangement joins TRBV10-3 to TRBJ2-1; 8 bases fit TRBD1. Losses at the gene ends were 1 base for V and 1 base for J; bases not matched to a gene: 3. The CDR3 has 16 residues. Germline V gene sequence: CDR1 ENHRY, CDR2 SYGVKD. The CDR3 bases are TGTGCCATCAGTGAGTACCAGGGGGCTTCCTACAATGAGCAGTTCTTC. It translates to CAISEYQGASYNEQFF.

This clonotype has a handful of counts. The chain links TRBV29-1 to TRBJ2-1; 11 bases line up with TRBD2. V was pared by 4 bases and J by 0 bases, with 8 bases of the junction left unmatched. The CDR3 is 17 amino acids. Looked up from germline, CDR1 is SQVTM and CDR2 is ANQGSEA. The DNA of the CDR3 is TGCAGCGTTGTCTGGACTACTAGCGGGAGCTCCTACAATGAGCAGTTCTTC. Its protein is CSVVWTTSGSSYNEQFF.

The rearrangement links TRBV12-3 or TRBV12-4 to TRBJ2-5; TRBD1 aligns across 7 bases. CDR3 size: 14 residues. Trimming cost V 6 bases and J 5 bases; bases outside gene matches: 9. The CDR3 DNA is TGTGCCAGCAGCCCGACAGGGCGCCAGGAGACCCAGTACTTC. Its protein product is CASSPTGRQETQYF.

This clonotype was observed a handful of times. V is TRBV2 and J is TRBJ1-4; D is unclear. Trimming pared 7 bases from V and 5 bases from J, leaving 17 bases between. Germline CDR1 and CDR2: SNHLY and FYNNEI. CDR3 size: 15 residues. This CDR3 reads CASTRKTDYNEKLFF. In DNA form, the CDR3 reads TGTGCCAGCACTAGAAAGACGGATTACAATGAAAAACTGTTTTTT.

This clonotype was seen at least ten times. The J gene is TRBJ2-3, the V gene TRBV6-1; 8 nucleotides agree with TRBD2. V lost 5 bases to trimming and J lost 5 bases; unmatched junction nucleotides: 9. Germline CDR1 and CDR2: MNHNS and SASEGT. The CDR3 length is 15 residues. The CDR3 protein is CASSLSGAGLDTQYF. CDR3 in DNA: TGTGCCAGCAGTCTTAGCGGGGCGGGGTTAGATACGCAGTATTTT.

This clonotype was detected a few times. This chain connects TRBV2 to TRBJ2-1; 8 bases are a match to TRBD2. The CDR3 sequence is 14 residues long. Germline CDR1 is SNHLY and CDR2 is FYNNEI. Losses at the gene ends were 6 bases for V and 3 bases for J; bases not matched to a gene: 4. CDR3 region: CASRTSVFYNEQFF. CDR3 DNA sequence: TGTGCCAGCAGGACTAGCGTTTTCTACAATGAGCAGTTCTTC. The full variable domain, with the rest looked up from reference TRBV2 and TRBJ2-1, is EPEVTQTPSHQVTQMGQEVILRCVPISNHLYFYWYRQILGQKVEFLVSFYNNEISEKSEIFDDQFSVERPDGSNFTLKIRSTKLEDSAMYFCASRTSVFYNEQFFGPGTRLTVL.

For this clonotype: The junction and the germline gene differ at one end; a read error may be behind it. Here the CDR3 DNA reads TGTGCCAGCAGCCCAACGGACTCCCACAATGAGCAGTTCTTC. Amino acids: CASSPTDSHNEQFF. This chain links TRBV28 with TRBJ2-1; perhaps TRBD2 as D (5 bases). The CDR3 is made up of 14 amino acids. Germline V gene lookup returns CDR1 MDHEN and CDR2 SYDVKM.

The chain recombines TRBV12-3 or TRBV12-4 with TRBJ2-7; the D is unclear. With 3 bases removed from V and 1 base from J, the gap between germline ends came to 10 bases. The CDR3 totals 14 residues. The CDR3 sequence: CASSFLGSSYEQYF. Here the CDR3 DNA reads TGTGCCAGCAGTTTTTTGGGCAGTTCCTACGAGCAGTACTTC.

This clonotype was seen a handful of times. The V gene is TRBV6-5, the J gene TRBJ1-1; TRBD1 matches 7 bases. The CDR3 spans 17 residues. V trimming: 2 bases; J trimming: 0 bases; junction bases outside the gene matches: 9. Per the germline V gene, CDR1 is MNHEY and CDR2 is SVGAGI. CDR3 in DNA: TGTGCCAGCAGTTACCTGACAGGGAGGGCCCTGAACACTGAAGCTTTCTTT. It encodes CASSYLTGRALNTEAFF.

This clonotype was recorded a few times. The genes are TRBV12-3 or TRBV12-4 and TRBJ1-2; a weak D match, TRBD1 (5 bases). The CDR3 is made up of 14 amino acids. Trimming cost V 6 bases and J 2 bases, with 13 bases left between them. The CDR3 nucleotides read TGTGCCAGCAGGGGGACCGGTACGAACTATGGCTACACCTTC. Translating it yields CASRGTGTNYGYTF.

CDR3 sequence (DNA): TGTGCCAGCAGCCCCCAGTCTAACTATGGCTACACCTTC. It translates to CASSPQSNYGYTF. The J gene is TRBJ1-2, the V gene TRBV6-2 or TRBV6-3; D is unclear. V lost 6 bases, J lost 0 bases, and 8 bases lay in between. This CDR3 contains 13 residues. Looked up from germline, CDR1 is MNHEY and CDR2 is SVGEGT.

The rearrangement uses TRBV4-3 and TRBJ2-1, with D unclear. Trimming left V 0 bases short and J 4 bases short, with 10 bases between. CDR3 size: 15 residues. Germline V lookup: CDR1 LGHNA, CDR2 YSLEER. CDR3 nucleotide sequence: TGCGCCAGCAGCCAAGATCTACCCCAATACAATGAGCAGTTCTTC. Amino acid sequence: CASSQDLPQYNEQFF.

This clonotype turned up a few times. The J gene is TRBJ2-3, the V gene TRBV10-3; D is possibly TRBD1 (5 bases). The CDR3 has 13 residues. CDR1 is ENHRY, CDR2 SYGVKD, per germline. Trimming stripped 2 bases from V and 5 bases from J, with 8 bases between. CDR3 region: CAISEPGQDTQYF. In DNA form, the CDR3 reads TGTGCCATCAGTGAGCCAGGGCAAGATACGCAGTATTTT.

This clonotype turned up a few times. At one of its ends the junction is not consistent with the germline gene, which may arise from a read error. V and J are TRBV7-7 and TRBJ2-2; 7 bases match TRBD2. Germline-derived CDR1 and CDR2 are SSHAT and FNYEAQ (reference sequence). The CDR3 length is 16 residues. CDR3 protein: CASSVEPGLHTGELFF. The CDR3 DNA reads as TGTGCTAGCAGCGTAGAACCGGGACTACACACCGGGGAGCTGTTTTTT.

This clonotype has more than one count but fewer than ten. The genes are TRBV10-3 and TRBJ2-3, with 9 positions matching TRBD2. The trim removed 6 bases at V and 3 bases at J, leaving 19 bases unmatched. Germline V gives CDR1 ENHRY, CDR2 SYGVKD. This CDR3 comprises 19 residues. The CDR3 DNA is TGTGCCATCAGCCTAGCGGGAACGGTCCCTCAACATCCAACAGATACGCAGTATTTT. Residues: CAISLAGTVPQHPTDTQYF.

This clonotype appeared a few times. The V gene is TRBV4-3, the J gene TRBJ2-3, with TRBD2 matching 8 bases. The trim removed 1 base at V and 1 base at J, leaving 4 bases unmatched. The CDR3 runs to 16 residues. Germline lookup yields CDR1 LGHNA and CDR2 YSLEER. This CDR3 reads CASSQGAGRGTDTQYF. The DNA of the CDR3 is TGCGCCAGCAGCCAAGGGGCCGGGAGGGGCACAGATACGCAGTATTTT.

This clonotype was found a few times. The rearrangement uses TRBV7-8 and TRBJ2-3; D is ambiguous. The CDR3 sequence is 14 residues long. Germline V CDR1 and CDR2: SGHVS, FQNEAQ. Trimming took 5 bases from V and 0 from J, leaving 9 bases between them. The CDR3 region is CASSPYTSTDTQYF. As DNA, the CDR3 is TGTGCCAGCAGCCCGTATACTAGCACAGATACGCAGTATTTT.

The CDR3 DNA reads TGCAGTGGGGCTAGCGGGAGCACAGATACGCAGTATTTT. Translation: CSGASGSTDTQYF. The V call is TRBV20-1, the J call TRBJ2-3; TRBD2 agrees at 8 bases. J gave up 0 bases and V 7 bases, and 3 bases lay outside the gene matches. The CDR3 runs 13 residues. Germline V gene data show CDR1 as DFQATT and CDR2 as SNEGSKA (reference sequence).

The chain has TRBV24-1 and TRBJ2-2, with D possibly TRBD1 on 5 matching bases. The CDR3 is 16 amino acids. The germline CDR1 and CDR2 sequences are KGHDR and SFDVKD. V was shortened by 4 bases and J by 0 bases, with 11 bases between the two germline ends. The CDR3 DNA is TGTGCCACCAGTGACCGCAGGGCCTCGAACACCGGGGAGCTGTTTTTT. Protein product: CATSDRRASNTGELFF.

V usage is TRBV10-3 and J usage is TRBJ2-1, with TRBD2 identical over 7 bases. This CDR3 region has 13 residues. Trimming cost V 6 bases and J 5 bases; bases outside gene matches: 4. Germline-derived CDR1 and CDR2 are ENHRY and SYGVKD. The CDR3 spells CAIRGEGNNEQFF. The CDR3, as DNA: TGTGCCATCAGGGGGGAGGGTAACAATGAGCAGTTCTTC.